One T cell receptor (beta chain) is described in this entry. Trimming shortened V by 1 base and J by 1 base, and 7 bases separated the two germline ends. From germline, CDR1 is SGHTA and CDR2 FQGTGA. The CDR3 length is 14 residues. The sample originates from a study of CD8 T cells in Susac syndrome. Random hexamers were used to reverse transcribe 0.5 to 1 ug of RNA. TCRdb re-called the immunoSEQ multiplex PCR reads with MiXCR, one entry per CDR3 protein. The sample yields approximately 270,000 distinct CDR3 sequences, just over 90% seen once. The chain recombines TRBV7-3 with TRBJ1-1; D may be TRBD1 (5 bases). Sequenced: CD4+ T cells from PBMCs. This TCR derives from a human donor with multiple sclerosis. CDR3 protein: CASSLIGQNTEAFF. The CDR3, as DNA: TGTGCCAGCAGCTTAATAGGACAGAACACTGAAGCTTTCTTT.